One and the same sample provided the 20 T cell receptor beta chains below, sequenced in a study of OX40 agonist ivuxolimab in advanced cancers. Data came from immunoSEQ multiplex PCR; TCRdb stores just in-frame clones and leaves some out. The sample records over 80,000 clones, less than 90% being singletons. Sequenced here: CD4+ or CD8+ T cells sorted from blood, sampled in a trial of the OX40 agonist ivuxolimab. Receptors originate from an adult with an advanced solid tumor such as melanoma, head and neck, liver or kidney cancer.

This chain's CDR3 is CTSILAGDKTQYF. The CDR3 coding sequence is TGCACCAGTATACTAGCGGGAGATAAGACCCAGTACTTC. This chain joins TRBV29-1 and TRBJ2-5; 11 bases agree with TRBD2. Germline CDR1 and CDR2: SQVTM and ANQGSEA. This CDR3 is 13 amino acids long.

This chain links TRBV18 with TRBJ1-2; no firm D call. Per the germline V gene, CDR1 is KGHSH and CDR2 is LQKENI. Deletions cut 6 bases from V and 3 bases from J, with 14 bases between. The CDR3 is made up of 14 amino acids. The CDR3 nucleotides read TGTGCCAGCTCTCTCGGTCTAGCAGACTATGGCTACACCTTC. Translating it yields CASSLGLADYGYTF.

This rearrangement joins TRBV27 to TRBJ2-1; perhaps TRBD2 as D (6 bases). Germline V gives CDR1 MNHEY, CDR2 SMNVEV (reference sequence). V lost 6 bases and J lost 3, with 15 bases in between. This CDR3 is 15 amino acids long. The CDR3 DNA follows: TGTGCCAGCAGCTTAGAGGGAGGACTCTACAATGAGCAGTTCTTC. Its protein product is CASSLEGGLYNEQFF.

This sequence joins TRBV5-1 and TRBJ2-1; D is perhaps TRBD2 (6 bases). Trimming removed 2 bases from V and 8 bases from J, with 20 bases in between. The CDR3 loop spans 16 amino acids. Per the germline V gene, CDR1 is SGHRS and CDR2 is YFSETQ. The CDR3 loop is CASSFIRLVLIDEQFF. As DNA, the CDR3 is TGCGCCAGCAGCTTTATAAGACTAGTACTGATTGATGAGCAGTTCTTC.

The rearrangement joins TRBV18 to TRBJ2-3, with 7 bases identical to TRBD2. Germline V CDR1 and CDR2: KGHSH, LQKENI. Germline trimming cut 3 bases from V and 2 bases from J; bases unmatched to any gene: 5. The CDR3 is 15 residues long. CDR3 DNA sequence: TGTGCCAGCTCACCGGCAGCGGGGCACACAGATACGCAGTATTTT. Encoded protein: CASSPAAGHTDTQYF.

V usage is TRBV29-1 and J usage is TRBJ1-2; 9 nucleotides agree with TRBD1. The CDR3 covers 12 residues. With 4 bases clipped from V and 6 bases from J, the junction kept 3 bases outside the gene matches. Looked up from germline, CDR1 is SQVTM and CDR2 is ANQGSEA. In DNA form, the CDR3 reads TGCAGCGTTGGGGGACAGGGAGATGGCTACACCTTC. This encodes CSVGGQGDGYTF. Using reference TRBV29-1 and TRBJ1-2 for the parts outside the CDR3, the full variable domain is SAVISQKPSRDICQRGTSLTIQCQVDSQVTMMFWYRQQPGQSLTLIATANQGSEATYESGFVIDKFPISRPNLTFSTLTVSNMSPEDSSIYLCSVGGQGDGYTFGSGTRLTVV.

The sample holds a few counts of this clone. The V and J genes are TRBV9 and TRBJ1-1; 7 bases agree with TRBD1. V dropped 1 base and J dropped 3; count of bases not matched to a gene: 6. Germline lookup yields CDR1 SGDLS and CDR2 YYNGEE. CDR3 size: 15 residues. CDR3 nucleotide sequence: TGTGCCAGCAGCGTAAGACAGGGTTTTGACACTGAAGCTTTCTTT. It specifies CASSVRQGFDTEAFF.

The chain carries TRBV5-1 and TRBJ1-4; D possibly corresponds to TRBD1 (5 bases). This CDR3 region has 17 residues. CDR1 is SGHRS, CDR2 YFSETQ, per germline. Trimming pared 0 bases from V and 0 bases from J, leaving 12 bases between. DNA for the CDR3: TGCGCCAGCAGCTTGGCCCATGGGGGTGCAACTAATGAAAAACTGTTTTTT. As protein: CASSLAHGGATNEKLFF.

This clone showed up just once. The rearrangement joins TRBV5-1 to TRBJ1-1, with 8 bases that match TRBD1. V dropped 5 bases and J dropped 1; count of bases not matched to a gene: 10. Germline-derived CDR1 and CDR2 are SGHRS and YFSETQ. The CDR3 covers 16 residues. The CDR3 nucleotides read TGCGCCAGCAGGGACAGGGCCAGAGGGAGGAACACTGAAGCTTTCTTT. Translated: CASRDRARGRNTEAFF.

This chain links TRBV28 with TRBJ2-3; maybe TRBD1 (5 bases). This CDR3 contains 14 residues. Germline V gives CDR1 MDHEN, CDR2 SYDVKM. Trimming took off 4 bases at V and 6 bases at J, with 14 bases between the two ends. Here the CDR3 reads CASSSGHPGDTQYF. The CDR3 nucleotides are TGTGCCAGCAGTTCGGGCCACCCAGGGGATACGCAGTATTTT.

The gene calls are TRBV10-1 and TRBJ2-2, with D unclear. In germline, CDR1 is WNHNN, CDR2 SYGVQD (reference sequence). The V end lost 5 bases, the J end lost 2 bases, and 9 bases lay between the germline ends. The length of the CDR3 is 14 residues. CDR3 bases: TGCGCCAGCAGTTTGCACATAAACACCGGGGAGCTGTTTTTT. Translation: CASSLHINTGELFF.

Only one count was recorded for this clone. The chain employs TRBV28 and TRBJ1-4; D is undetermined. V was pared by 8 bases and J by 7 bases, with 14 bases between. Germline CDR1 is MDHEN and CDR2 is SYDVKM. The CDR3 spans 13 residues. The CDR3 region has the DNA TGTGCCAGCCCCTCCCCCGACGGTGAAAAACTGTTTTTT. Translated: CASPSPDGEKLFF.

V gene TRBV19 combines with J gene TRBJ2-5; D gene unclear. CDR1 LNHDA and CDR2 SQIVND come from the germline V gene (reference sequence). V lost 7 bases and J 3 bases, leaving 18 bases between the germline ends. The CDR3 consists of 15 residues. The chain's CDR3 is CASKGTEAGEETQYF. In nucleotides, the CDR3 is TGTGCCAGTAAAGGTACGGAAGCCGGCGAAGAGACCCAGTACTTC.

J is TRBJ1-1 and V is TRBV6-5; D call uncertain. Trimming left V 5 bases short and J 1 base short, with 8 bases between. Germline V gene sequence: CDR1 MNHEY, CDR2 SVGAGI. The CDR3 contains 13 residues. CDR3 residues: CASSQQRNTEAFF. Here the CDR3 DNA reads TGTGCCAGCAGTCAACAGAGGAACACTGAAGCTTTCTTT.

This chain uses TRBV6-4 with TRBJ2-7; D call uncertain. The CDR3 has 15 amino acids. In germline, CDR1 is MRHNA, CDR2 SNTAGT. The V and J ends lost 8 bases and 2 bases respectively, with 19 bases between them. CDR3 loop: CASQHKYYPTYEQYV. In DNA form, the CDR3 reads TGTGCCAGCCAACATAAGTATTACCCTACCTACGAGCAGTACGTC.

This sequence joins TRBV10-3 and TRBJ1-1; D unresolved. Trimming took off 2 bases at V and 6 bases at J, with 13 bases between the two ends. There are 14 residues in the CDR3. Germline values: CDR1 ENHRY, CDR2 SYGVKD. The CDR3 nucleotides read TGTGCCATCAGTGAGGGACCCAGCCTGGCTGAAGCTTTCTTT. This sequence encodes CAISEGPSLAEAFF.

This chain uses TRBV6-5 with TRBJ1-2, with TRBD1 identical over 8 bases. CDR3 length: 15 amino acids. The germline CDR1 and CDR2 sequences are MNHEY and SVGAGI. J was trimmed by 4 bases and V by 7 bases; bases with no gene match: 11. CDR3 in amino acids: CASTSDREVSYGYTF. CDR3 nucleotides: TGTGCCAGCACCTCGGACAGGGAAGTTAGCTATGGCTACACCTTC.

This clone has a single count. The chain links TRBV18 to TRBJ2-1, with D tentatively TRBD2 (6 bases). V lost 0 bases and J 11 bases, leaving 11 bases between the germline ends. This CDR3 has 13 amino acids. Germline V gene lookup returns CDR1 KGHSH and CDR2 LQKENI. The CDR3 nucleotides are TGTGCCAGCTCACCACCGATACTAGCTAAGCAGTTCTTC. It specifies CASSPPILAKQFF.

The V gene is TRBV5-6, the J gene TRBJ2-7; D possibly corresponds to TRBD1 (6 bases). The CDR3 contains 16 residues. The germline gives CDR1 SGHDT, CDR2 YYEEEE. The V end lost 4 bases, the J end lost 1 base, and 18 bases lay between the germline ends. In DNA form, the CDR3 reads TGTGCCAGCAGCCATATCGGACAGCGAATATCCTACGAGCAGTACGTC. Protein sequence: CASSHIGQRISYEQYV.

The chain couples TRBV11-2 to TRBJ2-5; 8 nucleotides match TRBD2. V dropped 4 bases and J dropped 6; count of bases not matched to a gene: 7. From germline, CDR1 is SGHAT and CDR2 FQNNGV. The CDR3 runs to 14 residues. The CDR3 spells CASSSLAGRQTQYF. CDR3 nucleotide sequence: TGTGCCAGCAGCTCCTTAGCGGGAAGGCAGACCCAGTACTTC.